A single T cell receptor (beta chain) is shown here with its context. Its antigen is not known. These data belong to a study of T cells in Graves' hyperthyroidism and ophthalmopathy. Study-level points and caveats: The blood repertoire included most of the expanded thyroid clonotypes above 0.001.

Researchers amplified the TCR beta CDR3 regions from RNA transcripts. Initially, a first-round RT-PCR of the TCR CDR3 employed the HTBI primer set. One entry per CDR3 protein, called by TCRdb with MiXCR from the multiplex PCR reads. The repertoire holds hundreds of thousands of distinct CDR3 sequences, with about 15% as singletons. With 0 bases clipped from V and 0 bases from J, the junction kept 6 bases outside the gene matches. This CDR3 contains 17 residues. Germline V gives CDR1 DFQATT, CDR2 SNEGSKA (reference sequence). Sequences were obtained from blood. This clonotype was obtained from a woman aged 18-30 years with Graves' hyperthyroidism. This rearrangement joins TRBV20-1 to TRBJ2-1; 9 bases line up with TRBD2. In nucleotides, the CDR3 is TGCAGTGCTAGAGAGCCCCTTAGCGGGGGCTCCTACAATGAGCAGTTCTTC. Amino acid sequence: CSAREPLSGGSYNEQFF.